This T cell receptor beta chain was obtained from a study of blood T cell repertoires in COVID-19. Overall study context: Spain, Italy and the United States supplied samples that represented acute and convalescent COVID-19.

Per the authors' pipeline: How many nucleated cells were present was estimated from reference gene primer amplification. Assay: immunoSEQ multiplex PCR; the TCRdb copy retains only in-frame clones and omits some. That table gives V, J and clone size, and the DNA gave D and trimming. The sample shows some 170,000 clones, over 80% of them seen only once. V trimming: 0 bases; J trimming: 3 bases; junction bases outside the gene matches: 12. The CDR3 consists of 18 residues. Germline V gene data show CDR1 as GTSNPN and CDR2 as SVGIG (reference sequence). Material for sequencing was peripheral blood. The chain couples TRBV30 to TRBJ1-5, with 9 bases fitting TRBD1. The sequence came from a woman aged 45-65 years with acute or convalescent COVID-19. CDR3 sequence reads: CAWSVRGGGTGFNQPQHF. The CDR3 DNA reads as TGTGCCTGGAGTGTACGAGGGGGGGGGACAGGGTTCAATCAGCCCCAGCATTTT.